The next 3 T cell receptor beta chains were all read from a single sample in a study of immune cell composition in non-small cell lung cancer. Libraries were prepared by immunoSEQ multiplex PCR; TCRdb keeps only in-frame clonotypes and omits some of them. This repertoire shows approximately 4,600 clones, about 84% found once; its top ten account for around 17%. Sequencing was carried out using lung tumor tissue. These receptors originate from a human donor with non-small cell lung cancer.

This chain uses TRBV6-6 with TRBJ2-3; tentatively, D is TRBD1 (6 bases). CDR1 and CDR2 (germline): MNHNY, SVGAGI (reference sequence). Trimming pared 3 bases from V and 3 bases from J, leaving 13 bases between. This CDR3 has 15 amino acids. CDR3 sequence reads: CASSYEQGATDTQYF. For the CDR3, the DNA is TGTGCCAGCAGTTATGAACAGGGCGCGACAGATACGCAGTATTTT.

The chain employs TRBV9 and TRBJ2-7, with a possible D match to TRBD2 (5 bases). The CDR3 contains 12 residues. V dropped 1 base and J dropped 6 bases, with 8 bases sitting between them. CDR1 is SGDLS, CDR2 YYNGEE, per germline. The DNA of the CDR3 is TGTGCCAGCAGCGTATCGGGAACCGAGCAGTACTTC. This translates into CASSVSGTEQYF.

This clone was observed once. V usage is TRBV5-4 and J usage is TRBJ2-5; tentative D call: TRBD2 (7 bases). The ends were cut back, 0 bases at V and 4 bases at J, with 13 bases in the middle. Germline V lookup: CDR1 SGHNT, CDR2 YYREEE (reference sequence). The CDR3 has 15 residues. The DNA for the CDR3 is TGTGCCAGCAGCTTGGTGCAGGGAGGGGGAGAGACCCAGTACTTC. It is translated as CASSLVQGGGETQYF.